The rows below give T cell receptor beta chains drawn from one sample of a study of CD8+CD57+ T cells in acquired aplastic anemia. TCRdb reprocessed the reads with MiXCR, giving one entry per CDR3 protein. The sample records approximately 170,000 distinct CDR3 sequences, around half being singletons. Source material: sorted CD4+, CD8+, or CD8+CD57+ T cells (not recorded which) from PBMCs. These receptors originate from a human donor with aplastic anemia. The CDR3 runs from the conserved cysteine through the conserved F or W. D genes are given only for firm matches. A clone size is listed for some rows: how often the clone was seen (once, few, many), or a class if it is expanded.

TRBV7-2	TRBJ1-5	NA	NA	TGTGCCAGCAGCTTAGAGGACAGTTCGTTTCAGCCCCAGCATTTT	CASSLEDSSFQPQHF
TRBV20-1	TRBJ2-3	NA	NA	TGCAGTGCTAGAGTCGCGCCGCCTATCCACCAAACAGATACGCAGTATTTT	CSARVAPPIHQTDTQYF
TRBV20-1	TRBJ2-2	many	TRBD1	TGCAGTGCTAGAGATAGGTGGACAGGGCGGACCGGGGAGCTGTTTTTT	CSARDRWTGRTGELFF
TRBV20-1	TRBJ2-5	many	NA	TGCAGTGCTAGACCGTACCAAGAGACCCAGTACTTC	CSARPYQETQYF
TRBV7-2	TRBJ1-6	NA	TRBD1	TGTGCCAGCAGCCAGACCGGGACAGAAAATTCACCCCTCCACTTT	CASSQTGTENSPLHF
TRBV7-9	TRBJ1-1	many	NA	TGTGCCAGCAGCCCACGGATTGACAGAAGGAACACTGAAGCTTTCTTT	CASSPRIDRRNTEAFF
TRBV3-1	TRBJ2-1	few	TRBD1	TGTGCCAGCAGCCAGGGGACAGGGTTCGAGCGGTTCTTC	CASSQGTGFERFF
TRBV7-9	TRBJ1-1	many	TRBD1	TGTGCCAGCAGCTCCATTGACAGGGGCACTGAAGCTTTCTTT	CASSSIDRGTEAFF
TRBV7-3	TRBJ2-1	many	NA	TGTGCCAGCAGCCGCGGAGGGAATGAGCAGTTCTTC	CASSRGGNEQFF
TRBV5-1	TRBJ1-6	NA	TRBD1	TGCGCCAGCAGCCTTACAGGGGATTCACCCCTCCACTTT	CASSLTGDSPLHF
TRBV20-1	TRBJ2-3	NA	NA	TGCAGTGCCACTTTCCCCAGAAACGGAGATACGCAGTATTTT	CSATFPRNGDTQYF
TRBV10-1	TRBJ2-2	NA	NA	TGCGCCAGCAGTGAGTCTCGGGGGCCTCGGTTAAGCGGGGAGCTGTTTTTT	CASSESRGPRLSGELFF
TRBV5-8	TRBJ2-1	many	TRBD2	TGTGCCAGCAGCCTCGGGACTATGTACAATGAGCAGTTCTTC	CASSLGTMYNEQFF
TRBV7-2	TRBJ2-1	many	NA	TGTGCCAGCAGCTTAGCACCAGGGATCTCCTACAATGAGCAGTTCTTC	CASSLAPGISYNEQFF
TRBV7-2	TRBJ1-1	many	NA	TGTGCCAGCAGCTTAGAAGGGCCAGACGCGGGCACTGAAGCTTTCTTT	CASSLEGPDAGTEAFF
TRBV18	TRBJ2-3	few	NA	TGTGCCAGCTCACCACCCAGCCGGGGAAGGGGAGATACGCAGTATTTT	CASSPPSRGRGDTQYF
TRBV24-1	TRBJ2-3	NA	NA	TGTGCCAGCTCACCCGGAGTTGGTCAGGATGCGCAGTATTTT	CASSPGVGQDAQYF
TRBV29-1	TRBJ2-7	few	NA	TGCAGCGGAATAGACAACTCCTACGAGCAGTACTTC	CSGIDNSYEQYF
TRBV11-2	TRBJ1-1	NA	TRBD1	TGTGCCAGCAGCTTAGACAGGGGGCGCGTTAACACTGAAGCTTTCTTT	CASSLDRGRVNTEAFF
TRBV5-1	TRBJ1-6	NA	NA	TGCGCCAGCAGCTACGGACGGGATAATTCACCCCTCCACTTT	CASSYGRDNSPLHF
TRBV19	TRBJ2-1	many	NA	TGTGCCAGTATCCCTCCGGGAGCCTCCTACAATGAGCAGTTCTTC	CASIPPGASYNEQFF
TRBV19	TRBJ2-3	NA	NA	TGTGCCAGTAGCTCCCGGGGCTTAGTCGGGACAGATACGCAGTATTTT	CASSSRGLVGTDTQYF
TRBV2	TRBJ2-5	NA	NA	TGTGCCAGGGACTTGCTTGGGGGCCGAGAGACCCAGTACTTC	CARDLLGGRETQYF
TRBV19	TRBJ2-7	NA	NA	TGTGCCAGTAGTATAGTCTTCGATGGCGAGCAGTACTTC	CASSIVFDGEQYF